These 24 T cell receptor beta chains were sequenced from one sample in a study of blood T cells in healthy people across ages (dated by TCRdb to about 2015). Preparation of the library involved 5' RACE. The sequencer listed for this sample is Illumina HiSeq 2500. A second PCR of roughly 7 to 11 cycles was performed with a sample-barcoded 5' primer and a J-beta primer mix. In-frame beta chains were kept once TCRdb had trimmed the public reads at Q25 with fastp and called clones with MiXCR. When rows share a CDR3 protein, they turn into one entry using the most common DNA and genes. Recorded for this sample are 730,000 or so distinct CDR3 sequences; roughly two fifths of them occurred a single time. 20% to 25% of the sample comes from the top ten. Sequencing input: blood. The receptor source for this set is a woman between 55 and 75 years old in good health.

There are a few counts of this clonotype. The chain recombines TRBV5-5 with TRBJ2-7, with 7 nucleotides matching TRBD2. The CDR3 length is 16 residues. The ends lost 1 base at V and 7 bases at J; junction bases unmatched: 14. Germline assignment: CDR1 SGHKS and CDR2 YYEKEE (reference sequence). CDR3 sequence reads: CASSLWAGLTSGEQYF. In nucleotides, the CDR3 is TGTGCCAGCAGCTTGTGGGCGGGACTAACCTCCGGGGAGCAGTACTTC. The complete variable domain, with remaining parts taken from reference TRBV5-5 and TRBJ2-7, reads DAGVTQSPTHLIKTRGQQVTLRCSPISGHKSVSWYQQVLGQGPQFIFQYYEKEERGRGNFPDRFSARQFPNYSSELNVNALLLGDSALYLCASSLWAGLTSGEQYFGPGTRLTVT.

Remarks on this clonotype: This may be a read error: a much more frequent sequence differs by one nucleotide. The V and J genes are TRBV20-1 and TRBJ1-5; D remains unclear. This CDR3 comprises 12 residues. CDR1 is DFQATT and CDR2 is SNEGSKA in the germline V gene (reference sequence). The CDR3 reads CSARDSNQLQHF. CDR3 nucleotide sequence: TGCAGTGCTAGAGATAGCAATCAGCTCCAGCATTTT.

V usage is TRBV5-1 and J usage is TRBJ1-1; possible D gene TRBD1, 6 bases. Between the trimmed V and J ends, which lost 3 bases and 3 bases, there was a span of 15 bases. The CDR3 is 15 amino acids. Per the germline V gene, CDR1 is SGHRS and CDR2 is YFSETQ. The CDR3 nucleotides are TGCGCCAGCAGCTCTTTGGGGGCCTGGGACACTGAAGCTTTCTTT. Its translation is CASSSLGAWDTEAFF.

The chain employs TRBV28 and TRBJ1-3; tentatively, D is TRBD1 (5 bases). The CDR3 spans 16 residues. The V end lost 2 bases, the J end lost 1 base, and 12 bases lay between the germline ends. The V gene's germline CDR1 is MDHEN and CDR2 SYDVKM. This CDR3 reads CASSLSGTVSGNTIYF. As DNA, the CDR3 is TGTGCCAGCAGTTTAAGCGGGACTGTGTCTGGAAACACCATATATTTT.

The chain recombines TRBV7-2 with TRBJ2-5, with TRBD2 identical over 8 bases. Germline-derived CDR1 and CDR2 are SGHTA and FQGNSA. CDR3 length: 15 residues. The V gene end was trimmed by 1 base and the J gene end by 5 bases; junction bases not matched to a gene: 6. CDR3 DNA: TGTGCCAGCAGCTTAGTAGCGGGGTACGAGGAGACCCAGTACTTC. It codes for CASSLVAGYEETQYF.

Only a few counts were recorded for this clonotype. CDR3 nucleotides: TGTGCCAGTAACGGGCCTAGCGAGTACAATGAGCAGTTCTTC. The encoded protein is CASNGPSEYNEQFF. The rearrangement links TRBV9 to TRBJ2-1; a weak D match, TRBD2 (6 bases). Germline lookup yields CDR1 SGDLS and CDR2 YYNGEE. Between the trimmed V and J ends, which lost 8 bases and 4 bases, there was a span of 16 bases. CDR3 length: 14 residues.

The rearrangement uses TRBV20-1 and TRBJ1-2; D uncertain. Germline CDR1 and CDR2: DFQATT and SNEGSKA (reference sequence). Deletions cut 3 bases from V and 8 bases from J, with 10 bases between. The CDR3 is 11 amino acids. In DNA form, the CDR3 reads TGCAGTGCTAGTCAGAGCTCCGGCTACACCTTC. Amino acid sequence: CSASQSSGYTF.

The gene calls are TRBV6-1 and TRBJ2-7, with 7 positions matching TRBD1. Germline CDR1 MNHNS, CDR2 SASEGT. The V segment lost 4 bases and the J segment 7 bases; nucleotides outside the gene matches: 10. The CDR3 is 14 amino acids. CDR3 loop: CASSVSDRALEQYF. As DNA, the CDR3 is TGTGCCAGCAGTGTGAGTGACAGGGCATTGGAGCAGTACTTC.

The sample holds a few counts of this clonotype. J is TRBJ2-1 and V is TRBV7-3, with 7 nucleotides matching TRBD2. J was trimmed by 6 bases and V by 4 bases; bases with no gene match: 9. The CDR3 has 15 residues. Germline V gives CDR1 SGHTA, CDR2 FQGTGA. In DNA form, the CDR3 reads TGTGCCAGCAGCTCCCGGACTAGTTCCCTCAATGAGCAGTTCTTC. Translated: CASSSRTSSLNEQFF.

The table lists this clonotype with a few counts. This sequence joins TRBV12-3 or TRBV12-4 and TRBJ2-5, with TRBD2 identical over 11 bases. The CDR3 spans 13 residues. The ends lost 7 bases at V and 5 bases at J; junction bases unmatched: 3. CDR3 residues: CASIAGGRETQYF. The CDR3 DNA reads TGTGCCAGCATAGCGGGGGGGCGGGAGACCCAGTACTTC.

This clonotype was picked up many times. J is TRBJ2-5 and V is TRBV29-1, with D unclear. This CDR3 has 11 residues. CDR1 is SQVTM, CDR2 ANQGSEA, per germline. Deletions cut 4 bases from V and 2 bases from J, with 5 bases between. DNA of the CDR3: TGCAGCGTTGGGGTGCAAGAGACCCAGTACTTC. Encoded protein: CSVGVQETQYF.

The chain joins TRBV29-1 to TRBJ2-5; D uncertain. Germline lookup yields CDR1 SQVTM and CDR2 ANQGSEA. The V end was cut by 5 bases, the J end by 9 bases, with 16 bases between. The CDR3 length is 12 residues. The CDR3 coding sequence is TGCAGCGTTCGGTCGGGCAGTATCGCCCAGTACTTC. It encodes CSVRSGSIAQYF.

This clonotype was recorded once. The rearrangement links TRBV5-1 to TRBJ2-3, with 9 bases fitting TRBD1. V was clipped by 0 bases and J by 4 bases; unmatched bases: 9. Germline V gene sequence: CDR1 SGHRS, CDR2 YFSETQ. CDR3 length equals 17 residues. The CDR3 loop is CASSLVFAGQGSDTQYF. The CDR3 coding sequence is TGCGCCAGCAGCTTGGTGTTCGCGGGACAGGGATCAGATACGCAGTATTTT. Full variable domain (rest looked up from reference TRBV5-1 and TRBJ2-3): KAGVTQTPRYLIKTRGQQVTLSCSPISGHRSVSWYQQTPGQGLQFLFEYFSETQRNKGNFPGRFSGRQFSNSRSEMNVSTLELGDSALYLCASSLVFAGQGSDTQYFGPGTRLTVL.

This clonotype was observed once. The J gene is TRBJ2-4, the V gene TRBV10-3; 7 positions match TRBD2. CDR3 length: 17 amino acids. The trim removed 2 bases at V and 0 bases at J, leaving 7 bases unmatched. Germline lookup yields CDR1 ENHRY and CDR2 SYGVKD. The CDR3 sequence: CAISEGEGLLAKNIQYF. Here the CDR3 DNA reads TGTGCCATCAGTGAGGGGGAGGGCCTCCTAGCCAAAAACATTCAGTACTTC.

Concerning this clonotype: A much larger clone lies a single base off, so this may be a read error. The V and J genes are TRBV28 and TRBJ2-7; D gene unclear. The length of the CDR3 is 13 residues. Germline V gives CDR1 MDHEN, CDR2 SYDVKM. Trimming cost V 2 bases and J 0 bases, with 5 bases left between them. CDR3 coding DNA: TGTGCCAGCAGTTTACCTACCTCCTACGAGCAGTACTTC. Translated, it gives CASSLPTSYEQYF. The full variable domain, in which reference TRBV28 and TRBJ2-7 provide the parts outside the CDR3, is DVKVTQSSRYLVKRTGEKVFLECVQDMDHENMFWYRQDPGLGLRLIYFSYDVKMKEKGDIPEGYSVSREKKERFSLILESASTNQTSMYLCASSLPTSYEQYFGPGTRLTVT.

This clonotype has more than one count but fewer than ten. CDR3 nucleotide sequence: TGTGCCAGCAGCCAGCACTCTCTAGCGGGGGGGTTCGGCGATGAGCAGTTCTTC. This gives the protein CASSQHSLAGGFGDEQFF. The gene calls are TRBV3-1 and TRBJ2-1; 12 bases match TRBD2. This CDR3 contains 18 residues. V lost 3 bases, J lost 8 bases, and 14 bases stayed unmatched. CDR1 and CDR2 from the germline V gene are LGHDT and YNNKEL (reference sequence).

The DNA of the CDR3 is TGTGCCAGCAGCCTTTCTACGGGGGGGCTAAACGAGCAGTACTTC. The encoded protein is CASSLSTGGLNEQYF. The rearrangement joins TRBV7-6 to TRBJ2-7; 8 bases fit TRBD2. With 5 bases clipped from V and 5 bases from J, the junction kept 11 bases outside the gene matches. Germline V lookup: CDR1 SGHVS, CDR2 FNYEAQ. This CDR3 has 15 residues.

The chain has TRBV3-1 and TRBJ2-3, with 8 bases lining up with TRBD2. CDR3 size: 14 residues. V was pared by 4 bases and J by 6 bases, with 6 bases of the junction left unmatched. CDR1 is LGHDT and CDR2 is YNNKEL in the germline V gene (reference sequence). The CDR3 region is CASSLSGRVDTQYF. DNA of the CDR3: TGTGCCAGCAGCCTAAGCGGGAGAGTGGATACGCAGTATTTT.

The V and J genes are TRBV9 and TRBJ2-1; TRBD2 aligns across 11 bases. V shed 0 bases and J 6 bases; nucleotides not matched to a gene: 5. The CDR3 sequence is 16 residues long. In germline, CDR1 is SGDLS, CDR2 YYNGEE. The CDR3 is CASSVGGTSGCNEQFF. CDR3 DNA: TGTGCCAGCAGCGTAGGTGGGACTAGCGGCTGCAATGAGCAGTTCTTC.

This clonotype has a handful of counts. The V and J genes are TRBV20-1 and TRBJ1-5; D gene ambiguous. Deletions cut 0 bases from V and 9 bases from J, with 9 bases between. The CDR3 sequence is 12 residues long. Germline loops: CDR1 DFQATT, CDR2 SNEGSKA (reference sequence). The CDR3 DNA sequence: TGCAGTGCTAGAGATGGAAGCCCGCCCCAGCATTTT. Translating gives CSARDGSPPQHF.

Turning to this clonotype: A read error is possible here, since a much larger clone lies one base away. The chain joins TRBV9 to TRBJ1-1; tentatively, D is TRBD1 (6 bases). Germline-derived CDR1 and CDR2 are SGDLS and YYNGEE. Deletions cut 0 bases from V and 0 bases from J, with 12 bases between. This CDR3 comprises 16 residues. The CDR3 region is CASSVGSGAMNTEAFF. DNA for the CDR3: TGTGCCAGCAGCGTAGGTTCAGGGGCCATGAACACTGAAGCTTTCTTT.

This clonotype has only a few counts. Here the CDR3 DNA reads TGCAGCGTCGCGGGACTCCGCCTGAACGAGCAGTTCTTC. Translating it yields CSVAGLRLNEQFF. The genes are TRBV29-1 and TRBJ2-1; D might be TRBD2 (6 bases). The V end lost 6 bases, the J end lost 10 bases, and 19 bases lay between the germline ends. The CDR3 extends over 13 amino acids. The V gene's germline CDR1 is SQVTM and CDR2 ANQGSEA.

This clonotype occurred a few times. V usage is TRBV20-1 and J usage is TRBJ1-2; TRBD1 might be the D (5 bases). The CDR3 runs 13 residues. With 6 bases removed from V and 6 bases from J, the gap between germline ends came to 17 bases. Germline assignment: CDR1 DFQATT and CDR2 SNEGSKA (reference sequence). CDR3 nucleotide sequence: TGCAGTGCAGAGGTGCCGGGACGAGATGGCTACACCTTC. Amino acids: CSAEVPGRDGYTF.

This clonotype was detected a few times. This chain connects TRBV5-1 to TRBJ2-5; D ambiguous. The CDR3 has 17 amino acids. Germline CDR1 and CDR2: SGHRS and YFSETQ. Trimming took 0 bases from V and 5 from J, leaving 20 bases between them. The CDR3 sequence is CASSLAHRQPFGETQYF. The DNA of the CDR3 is TGCGCCAGCAGCTTGGCCCACCGACAACCGTTTGGCGAGACCCAGTACTTC. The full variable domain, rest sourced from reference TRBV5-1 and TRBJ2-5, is KAGVTQTPRYLIKTRGQQVTLSCSPISGHRSVSWYQQTPGQGLQFLFEYFSETQRNKGNFPGRFSGRQFSNSRSEMNVSTLELGDSALYLCASSLAHRQPFGETQYFGPGTRLLVL.